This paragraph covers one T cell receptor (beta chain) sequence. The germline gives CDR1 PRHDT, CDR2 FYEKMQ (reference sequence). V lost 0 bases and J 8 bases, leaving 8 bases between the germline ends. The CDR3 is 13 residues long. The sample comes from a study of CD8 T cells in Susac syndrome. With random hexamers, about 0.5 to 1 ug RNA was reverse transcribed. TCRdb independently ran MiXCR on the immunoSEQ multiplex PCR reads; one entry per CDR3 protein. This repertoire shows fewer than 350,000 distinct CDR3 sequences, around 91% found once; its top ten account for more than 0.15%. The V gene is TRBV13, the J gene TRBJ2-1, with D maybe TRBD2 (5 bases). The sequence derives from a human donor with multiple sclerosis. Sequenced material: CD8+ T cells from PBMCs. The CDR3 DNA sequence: TGTGCCAGCAGCTTAGGGCTGGGAGATGAGCAGTTCTTC. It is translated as CASSLGLGDEQFF.